This entry lists 30 T cell receptor beta chains sequenced from one sample in a study of CD8+ T cells in alopecia areata. Once RNA had been extracted, it was reverse transcribed into cDNA to act as the sequencing template. Data came from immunoSEQ multiplex PCR; TCRdb stores just in-frame clones and leaves some out. The sample has hundreds of thousands of clones; around two fifths are singletons. The treatment was: oral pan-JAK inhibitor, 5-10 mg twice daily. Sequenced here: CD4+ T cells sorted from blood, sampled at approximately week 30, from a patient treated with tofacitinib. The receptors come from a human donor with alopecia areata.

In this sample, this clone turned up a few times. The CDR3 region has the DNA TGTGCCAGCAAGGTGTATAGCACAGATACGCAGTATTTT. As protein: CASKVYSTDTQYF. This chain joins TRBV2 and TRBJ2-3; D remains unclear. The germline V gene encodes CDR1 SNHLY and CDR2 FYNNEI. The CDR3 is 13 residues long. The V and J ends lost 7 bases and 0 bases respectively, with 8 bases between them.

This clone occurred a few times. The rearrangement uses TRBV1 and TRBJ2-1. TRBV1 is a pseudogene. CDR3 length: 12 residues. The CDR3 reads CTSSQPGTEQFF. CDR3 in DNA: TGCACCAGCAGCCAGCCCGGGACTGAGCAGTTCTTC.

This clone has more than one count but fewer than ten. The chain couples TRBV29-1 to TRBJ2-7; possibly TRBD1 or TRBD2 for D (5 bases each). Trimming left V 4 bases short and J 2 bases short, with 12 bases between. CDR3 size: 13 residues. In germline, CDR1 is SQVTM, CDR2 ANQGSEA. The CDR3 reads CSVVRDLAYEQYF. CDR3 nucleotide sequence: TGCAGCGTTGTTAGGGACCTAGCCTACGAGCAGTACTTC.

The chain couples TRBV29-1 to TRBJ2-7, with 8 bases aligning to TRBD1. Trimming took 4 bases from V and 3 from J; bases not matched to a gene: 5. Germline V gene data show CDR1 as SQVTM and CDR2 as ANQGSEA. The CDR3 runs to 13 residues. The chain's CDR3 is CSVVIGQGYEQYF. CDR3 sequence (DNA): TGCAGCGTTGTAATCGGACAGGGCTACGAGCAGTACTTC.

This clone has a handful of counts. The V and J genes are TRBV29-1 and TRBJ2-5, with a possible D match to TRBD1 (6 bases). The germline CDR1 and CDR2 sequences are SQVTM and ANQGSEA. The CDR3 is 14 residues long. The V end lost 2 bases, the J end lost 2 bases, and 12 bases lay between the germline ends. The DNA for the CDR3 is TGCAGCGTTGAACTGGGGGCGTATCAAGAGACCCAGTACTTC. Translating it yields CSVELGAYQETQYF.

The chain has TRBV11-2 and TRBJ2-1; D not certain. Germline-derived CDR1 and CDR2 are SGHAT and FQNNGV. The CDR3 extends over 14 amino acids. V lost 5 bases and J lost 6, with 14 bases in between. The CDR3 region has the DNA TGTGCCAGCAGCCCCCCCGGAGCGCTCAATGAGCAGTTCTTC. Protein product: CASSPPGALNEQFF.

The gene calls are TRBV6-5 and TRBJ1-1; D perhaps matches TRBD1 (5 bases). The length of the CDR3 is 14 residues. CDR1 is MNHEY and CDR2 is SVGAGI in the germline V gene. Trimming removed 5 bases from V and 3 bases from J, with 13 bases in between. The CDR3 DNA follows: TGTGCCAGCAGTGATCCGCCAGGGTACACTGAAGCTTTCTTT. Amino acids: CASSDPPGYTEAFF.

The rearrangement uses TRBV4-1 and TRBJ1-1; D remains unclear. The CDR3 consists of 14 residues. CDR1 is MGHRA, CDR2 YSYEKL, per germline. V was shortened by 2 bases and J by 0 bases, with 7 bases between the two germline ends. The CDR3 DNA follows: TGCGCCAGCAGCCAATGGAAAATGAACACTGAAGCTTTCTTT. Protein: CASSQWKMNTEAFF.

This clone was seen more than once but under ten times. The V and J genes are TRBV14 and TRBJ2-7, with 13 bases that match TRBD2. In germline, CDR1 is SGHDN, CDR2 FVKESK. The CDR3 loop spans 17 amino acids. J was trimmed by 3 bases and V by 4 bases; bases with no gene match: 9. The CDR3 coding sequence is TGTGCCAGCAGCCCCTTCGGGGGACTAGCGGGACTCTACGAGCAGTACTTC. Residues: CASSPFGGLAGLYEQYF. Variable domain in full (rest from reference TRBV14 and TRBJ2-7): EAGVTQFPSHSVIEKGQTVTLRCDPISGHDNLYWYRRVMGKEIKFLLHFVKESKQDESGMPNNRFLAERTGGTYSTLKVQPAELEDSGVYFCASSPFGGLAGLYEQYFGPGTRLTVT.

The table lists this clone with a few counts. The chain carries TRBV6-5 and TRBJ1-1, with TRBD1 matching over 10 bases. Germline-derived CDR1 and CDR2 are MNHEY and SVGAGI. This CDR3 has 14 residues. V trimming: 5 bases; J trimming: 5 bases; junction bases outside the gene matches: 5. Here the CDR3 reads CASSSWDRGTEAFF. The CDR3 region has the DNA TGTGCCAGCAGTAGTTGGGACAGGGGAACTGAAGCTTTCTTT.

This clone has a handful of counts. The chain carries TRBV18 and TRBJ1-2; no clear D. The V end lost 8 bases, the J end lost 6 bases, and 16 bases lay between the germline ends. Germline-derived CDR1 and CDR2 are KGHSH and LQKENI. The CDR3 is made up of 13 amino acids. The CDR3 protein is CASTLVGLDGYTF. Written as DNA, the CDR3 is TGTGCCAGCACCCTGGTAGGACTAGATGGCTACACCTTC. The full variable domain, its missing parts supplied by reference TRBV18 and TRBJ1-2, is NAGVMQNPRHLVRRRGQEARLRCSPMKGHSHVYWYRQLPEEGLKFMVYLQKENIIDESGMPKERFSAEFPKEGPSILRIQQVVRGDSAAYFCASTLVGLDGYTFGSGTRLTVV.

The gene calls are TRBV7-2 and TRBJ1-5; TRBD1 agrees at 7 bases. V shed 5 bases, J shed 6 bases, and the junction held 4 bases outside the gene matches. This CDR3 has 13 amino acids. In germline, CDR1 is SGHTA, CDR2 FQGNSA. CDR3 in DNA: TGTGCCAGCAGCCCAAGACAGGGTCAGCCCCAGCATTTT. Its protein product is CASSPRQGQPQHF.

The chain couples TRBV4-1 to TRBJ2-2; maybe TRBD1 (5 bases). V was pared by 1 base and J by 4 bases, with 10 bases between. Looked up from germline, CDR1 is MGHRA and CDR2 is YSYEKL. This CDR3 is 15 amino acids long. CDR3 DNA: TGCGCCAGCAGCCAAGCGGCTAGGGGCACCGGGGAGCTGTTTTTT. Translation: CASSQAARGTGELFF.

V gene TRBV7-9 combines with J gene TRBJ2-5; D is undetermined. Germline CDR1 reads SEHNR; CDR2 reads FQNEAQ (reference sequence). The germline V and J ends were trimmed by 5 bases and 1 base, with 5 bases remaining between them. The CDR3 is 12 amino acids. This CDR3 reads CASSRSQETQYF. CDR3 DNA sequence: TGTGCCAGCAGCCGTTCCCAAGAGACCCAGTACTTC.

This clone occurred a few times. The rearrangement uses TRBV5-1 and TRBJ2-1, with a tentative D call TRBD1 (5 bases). CDR1 SGHRS and CDR2 YFSETQ come from the germline V gene. The V end was cut by 3 bases, the J end by 4 bases, with 8 bases between. There are 13 residues in the CDR3. In DNA, the CDR3 is TGCGCCAGCAGCTCAGGGCTGTACAATGAGCAGTTCTTC. Its translation is CASSSGLYNEQFF.

The chain is built from TRBV7-8 and TRBJ2-1; TRBD2 matches 10 bases. The ends lost 5 bases at V and 0 bases at J; junction bases unmatched: 7. The CDR3 contains 17 residues. The V gene's germline CDR1 is SGHVS and CDR2 FQNEAQ. This CDR3 reads CASSPRTSGSSYNEQFF. CDR3 bases: TGTGCCAGCAGCCCGCGGACTAGCGGAAGCTCCTACAATGAGCAGTTCTTC.

V gene TRBV18 combines with J gene TRBJ2-7, with unresolved D. This CDR3 region has 14 residues. V was clipped by 2 bases and J by 2 bases, with 10 bases between them. Per the germline V gene, CDR1 is KGHSH and CDR2 is LQKENI. Written as DNA, the CDR3 is TGTGCCAGCTCACCAAATCTAGGAGCCTACGAGCAGTACTTC. This sequence encodes CASSPNLGAYEQYF.

Only a few counts were recorded for this clone. The V gene is TRBV4-2, the J gene TRBJ2-1, with TRBD2 matching 7 bases. Germline loops: CDR1 LGHNA, CDR2 YNFKEQ. Trimming took 3 bases from V and 3 from J; bases not matched to a gene: 11. The CDR3 has 17 amino acids. CDR3 amino acids: CASSQTFQRGSYNEQFF. CDR3 coding DNA: TGTGCCAGCAGCCAGACCTTTCAGCGGGGCAGCTACAATGAGCAGTTCTTC.

This chain connects TRBV5-1 to TRBJ2-5; no reliable D call. Trimming shortened V by 4 bases and J by 4 bases, and 11 bases separated the two germline ends. Germline CDR1 and CDR2: SGHRS and YFSETQ. The CDR3 has 13 amino acids. The CDR3 protein is CASSQTWPETQYF. As DNA, the CDR3 is TGCGCCAGCAGCCAGACTTGGCCAGAGACCCAGTACTTC.

This clone was observed a handful of times. This chain joins TRBV5-4 and TRBJ2-1; 10 nucleotides align to TRBD2. Trimming took 6 bases from V and 7 from J; bases not matched to a gene: 10. The CDR3 totals 15 residues. The germline gives CDR1 SGHNT, CDR2 YYREEE (reference sequence). CDR3 loop: CASNPVSGGANEQFF. DNA for the CDR3: TGTGCCAGCAACCCCGTCAGCGGGGGGGCGAATGAGCAGTTCTTC.

This clone was recorded a few times. The V call is TRBV5-1, the J call TRBJ2-2; no clear D gene. The germline V gene has CDR1 SGHRS and CDR2 YFSETQ. The germline V and J ends were trimmed by 2 bases and 5 bases, with 4 bases remaining between them. This CDR3 has 12 residues. DNA of the CDR3: TGCGCCAGCAGCTTCGGGACCGGGGAGCTGTTTTTT. Protein sequence: CASSFGTGELFF.

This sequence joins TRBV2 and TRBJ2-1; D is undetermined. V gave up 7 bases and J gave up 6 bases, with 10 bases separating them. The CDR3 totals 12 residues. Germline V gene lookup returns CDR1 SNHLY and CDR2 FYNNEI. CDR3 sequence (DNA): TGTGCCAGCACGAACTGGCGCAATGAGCAGTTCTTC. Translating gives CASTNWRNEQFF.

This chain links TRBV6-1 with TRBJ1-2, with D tentatively TRBD1 (6 bases). Germline CDR1 and CDR2: MNHNS and SASEGT. V was pared by 3 bases and J by 4 bases, with 6 bases between. The length of the CDR3 is 12 residues. CDR3 residues: CASSDRGYGYTF. The CDR3 DNA reads as TGTGCCAGCAGTGACAGGGGCTATGGCTACACCTTC.

The rearrangement uses TRBV5-1 and TRBJ2-6, with D perhaps assigned TRBD1 or TRBD2 (5 bases each). Trimming left V 1 base short and J 4 bases short, with 18 bases between. The CDR3 consists of 18 residues. Looked up from germline, CDR1 is SGHRS and CDR2 is YFSETQ. CDR3 sequence: CASSLYQGPSGGANVLTF. The CDR3 coding sequence is TGCGCCAGCAGCTTGTACCAGGGCCCCTCGGGGGGGGCCAACGTCCTGACTTTC.

This clone has only a few counts. V and J are TRBV18 and TRBJ2-3; D is ambiguous. V was clipped by 2 bases and J by 6 bases, with 9 bases between them. From germline, CDR1 is KGHSH and CDR2 LQKENI. The CDR3 spans 13 residues. For the CDR3, the DNA is TGTGCCAGCTCACCAGATCAATCCGATACGCAGTATTTT. This sequence encodes CASSPDQSDTQYF.

The chain combines TRBV30 with TRBJ2-2, with D uncertain. Trimming removed 4 bases from V and 9 bases from J, with 21 bases in between. CDR3 length equals 15 residues. Germline V gives CDR1 GTSNPN, CDR2 SVGIG (reference sequence). The CDR3 DNA reads as TGTGCCTGGACCCCCCGGACGGCGGTGACCCGGGAGCTGTTTTTT. Encoded protein: CAWTPRTAVTRELFF. The complete variable domain, with remaining parts taken from reference TRBV30 and TRBJ2-2, reads SQTIHQWPATLVQPVGSPLSLECTVEGTSNPNLYWYRQAAGRGLQLLFYSVGIGQISSEVPQNLSASRPQDRQFILSSKKLLLSDSGFYLCAWTPRTAVTRELFFGEGSRLTVL.

This clone was seen only a few times. The chain links TRBV25-1 to TRBJ2-7, with a weak D call TRBD1 (6 bases). Germline CDR1 is MGHDK and CDR2 is SYGVNS. The CDR3 is made up of 14 amino acids. V dropped 9 bases and J dropped 2 bases, with 17 bases sitting between them. CDR3 in DNA: TGTGCCAGTCGCCCCTGGGACATTACCTACGAGCAGTACTTC. This translates into CASRPWDITYEQYF.

V and J are TRBV5-1 and TRBJ2-3; 10 bases map to TRBD1. CDR1 and CDR2 (germline): SGHRS, YFSETQ. The V gene end was trimmed by 3 bases and the J gene end by 4 bases; junction bases not matched to a gene: 5. The CDR3 runs to 15 residues. CDR3 sequence: CASSSGTGAADTQYF. Here the CDR3 DNA reads TGCGCCAGCAGCTCCGGGACAGGGGCGGCAGATACGCAGTATTTT.

The gene calls are TRBV30 and TRBJ2-1, with D perhaps assigned TRBD1 or TRBD2 (5 bases each). Per the germline V gene, CDR1 is GTSNPN and CDR2 is SVGIG (reference sequence). Trimming stripped 3 bases from V and 12 bases from J, with 12 bases between. The CDR3 contains 11 residues. Here the CDR3 DNA reads TGTGCCTGGAGCCGGGACCGGAGGCAGTTCTTC. It is translated as CAWSRDRRQFF.

The chain links TRBV6-5 to TRBJ1-2; TRBD1 matches at 7 bases. Germline-derived CDR1 and CDR2 are MNHEY and SVGAGI. Germline trimming cut 6 bases from V and 3 bases from J; bases unmatched to any gene: 10. The CDR3 length is 15 residues. CDR3 in DNA: TGTGCCAGCAGAAGACCGAACAGGGGCGACTATGGCTACACCTTC. Translated, it gives CASRRPNRGDYGYTF.